The source of this T cell receptor (beta chain) is a study of blood T cell repertoires in COVID-19. Per germline, CDR1 SGDLS and CDR2 YYNGEE. The CDR3 covers 15 residues. V lost 4 bases, J lost 5 bases, and 11 bases stayed unmatched. The age range of participants was 18 to 89 years, with residence in about two dozen US areas. Grouping used clinical history reported by participants in a survey and questionnaire. Clones were read by immunoSEQ multiplex PCR, and TCRdb kept only the in-frame ones, dropping some. The table lists approximately 300,000 clones, approximately 81% of them singletons. The material sequenced was PBMCs or T cells enriched from blood (not recorded which). The chain couples TRBV9 to TRBJ2-5; TRBD1 agrees at 7 bases. The clonotype comes from a woman aged 25 to 45 who had been exposed to COVID-19. CDR3 sequence: CASSMQGESRETQYF. The DNA of the CDR3 is TGTGCCAGCAGCATGCAGGGGGAATCAAGGGAGACCCAGTACTTC.